The T cell receptor beta chain under discussion was sequenced for a study of technical replicates of blood from several donors. Sequenced by immunoSEQ multiplex PCR; TCRdb stores in-frame clones only, minus some. The repertoire consists of about 97,000 clones, with 90% to 97% occurring once and the leading ten covering about 0.35%. The V gene's germline CDR1 is SGHAT and CDR2 FQNNGV. The CDR3 spans 15 residues. The ends were cut back, 8 bases at V and 0 bases at J, with 15 bases in the middle. The chain recombines TRBV11-2 with TRBJ2-3; D is unresolved. The origin of this receptor is a human donor in good health. The sequenced sample was T cells isolated from PBMCs. DNA for the CDR3: TGTGCCAGCCGCCTGATTTACAGTAGCACAGATACGCAGTATTTT. As protein: CASRLIYSSTDTQYF.